Below, 8 T cell receptor beta chains from the same sample are listed, as sequenced in a study of CD4 T cells in relation to SARS-CoV-2 and coronaviruses. Assay: immunoSEQ multiplex PCR; the TCRdb copy retains only in-frame clones and omits some. The sample carries 58,000 or so clones, roughly nine tenths recorded once. Specimen: naive CD4+ T cells from PBMCs. Specified subset: naive CD4+ T cells isolated by negative enrichment. The receptors derive from an adult with COVID-19.

The genes are TRBV6-2 or TRBV6-3 and TRBJ2-5; 10 nucleotides line up with TRBD2. Germline loops: CDR1 MNHEY, CDR2 SVGEGT. The CDR3 extends over 19 amino acids. The V gene end was trimmed by 0 bases and the J gene end by 3 bases; junction bases not matched to a gene: 13. The CDR3 spells CASSYSSPSGSAPKETQYF. CDR3 coding DNA: TGTGCCAGCAGTTACTCCAGCCCTAGCGGGAGCGCTCCCAAAGAGACCCAGTACTTC.

This sequence joins TRBV5-4 and TRBJ2-3; D is uncertain. Trimming left V 0 bases short and J 1 base short, with 6 bases between. The CDR3 is made up of 14 amino acids. Germline assignment: CDR1 SGHNT and CDR2 YYREEE (reference sequence). The CDR3 nucleotides are TGTGCCAGCAGCTTGGCTTCCGGCACAGATACGCAGTATTTT. Translated, it gives CASSLASGTDTQYF.

The chain joins TRBV6-6 to TRBJ2-1, with 13 nucleotides matching TRBD2. V gave up 2 bases and J gave up 8 bases; unmatched junction bases: 6. Germline lookup yields CDR1 MNHNY and CDR2 SVGAGI (reference sequence). The length of the CDR3 is 16 residues. The CDR3: CASSYRTSGRWDEQFF. The CDR3 DNA sequence: TGTGCCAGCAGTTACCGGACTAGCGGGAGATGGGATGAGCAGTTCTTC.

The V and J genes are TRBV21-1 and TRBJ1-4. TRBV21-1 is an annotated pseudogene. This CDR3 is 16 amino acids long. In nucleotides, the CDR3 is TGTGCCAGCAGCAAAAATCGTGCCGGGCCCCGAAGGAAACTGTTTTTT. Residues: CASSKNRAGPRRKLFF.

This chain links TRBV7-7 with TRBJ1-5; D is unresolved. V lost 8 bases and J lost 0, with 8 bases in between. Germline CDR1 SSHAT, CDR2 FNYEAQ (reference sequence). The CDR3 runs to 13 residues. CDR3 nucleotides: TGTGCCAGCCCCGACGGTAGCAATCAGCCCCAGCATTTT. Translation gives CASPDGSNQPQHF.

The V call is TRBV15, the J call TRBJ2-7; D call uncertain. V was shortened by 4 bases and J by 1 base, with 11 bases between the two germline ends. There are 14 residues in the CDR3. The germline CDR1 and CDR2 sequences are LNHNV and YYDKDF (reference sequence). CDR3 region: CATSTPGASYEQYF. Here the CDR3 DNA reads TGTGCCACCAGCACCCCAGGCGCGTCCTACGAGCAGTACTTC.

This chain links TRBV9 with TRBJ2-3; 7 positions agree with TRBD2. Germline CDR1 SGDLS, CDR2 YYNGEE. V was clipped by 7 bases and J by 4 bases; unmatched bases: 3. The CDR3 runs 12 residues. CDR3 residues: CASAAGADTQYF. The CDR3 nucleotides are TGTGCCAGCGCGGCGGGGGCAGATACGCAGTATTTT.

CDR3 nucleotides: TGTGCCAGCAGCCTAGTGACAGGGGGCGCTGGGACCCAGTACTTC. Its protein is CASSLVTGGAGTQYF. V gene TRBV5-4 combines with J gene TRBJ2-5; TRBD1 matches 10 bases. In germline, CDR1 is SGHNT, CDR2 YYREEE (reference sequence). V gave up 4 bases and J gave up 7 bases; unmatched junction bases: 10. CDR3 length equals 15 residues.